Reported below is one T cell receptor (beta chain). The antigen is unknown. The entry originates in a study of blood T cells in healthy people across ages. The wider study: Roughly one uniquely barcoded beta molecule per two T cells was captured. Study results and caveats: Age showed a roughly linear inverse relationship with TCR beta diversity per million T cells. Naive T cell percentage by flow cytometry tracked strongly with beta diversity.

Primers used in a second PCR of about 6 to 11 cycles were a sample-barcoded 5' primer and a J-beta primer mix. TCRdb re-called the 5' RACE reads with MiXCR, one entry per CDR3 protein. The sample has roughly 1.7 million distinct CDR3 sequences; about 31% are singletons. The ends were cut back, 4 bases at V and 1 base at J, with 10 bases in the middle. The V gene's germline CDR1 is DFQATT and CDR2 SNEGSKA (reference sequence). The CDR3 contains 13 residues. Peripheral blood was drawn, ten milliliters per donor. Sequencing was performed on blood. The V gene is TRBV20-1, the J gene TRBJ1-1; D perhaps matches TRBD1 (5 bases). This clonotype was sampled from a woman in her 30s in good health. DNA of the CDR3: TGCAGTGCTATGAAGGGACCGAACACTGAAGCTTTCTTT. Translating it yields CSAMKGPNTEAFF.